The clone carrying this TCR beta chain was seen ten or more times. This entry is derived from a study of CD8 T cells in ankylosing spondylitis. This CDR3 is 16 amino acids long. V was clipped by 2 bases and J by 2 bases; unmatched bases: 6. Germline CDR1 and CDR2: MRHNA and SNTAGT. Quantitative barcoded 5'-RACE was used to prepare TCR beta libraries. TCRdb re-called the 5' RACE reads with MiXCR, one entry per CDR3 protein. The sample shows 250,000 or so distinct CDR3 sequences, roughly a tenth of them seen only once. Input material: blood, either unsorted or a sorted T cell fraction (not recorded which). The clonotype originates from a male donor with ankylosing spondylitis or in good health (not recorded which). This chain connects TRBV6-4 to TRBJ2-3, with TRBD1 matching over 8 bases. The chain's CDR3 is CASSDDGQGNTDTQYF. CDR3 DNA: TGTGCCAGCAGTGACGACGGACAGGGTAACACAGATACGCAGTATTTT.